Below are 28 T cell receptor beta chains sequenced from a single sample in a study of CD4 T cells in relation to SARS-CoV-2 and coronaviruses (dated by TCRdb to the early 2020s). CD4+ T cells from unexposed donors were collected before the COVID-19 pandemic (2011-2018). Library method: the immunoSEQ multiplex PCR assay. TCRdb took over this immuneACCESS table, retaining in-frame rearrangements with V and J assigned. Such tables are incomplete; in checked studies, under half of the missing clones stem from an unresolved V gene, and the remainder is unexplained. The sample profile shows under 65,000 clones; 75% to 90% of them were found once. The top ten clonotypes cover approximately 1.4% of the sample. The specimen was memory CD4+ T cells from PBMCs. The cell subset or site label, as the study defines it: memory (non-naive) CD4+ T cells. All receptors come from a human donor in good health.

The CDR3 region is CASSIAPGGIYEQYF. In DNA, the CDR3 is TGTGCCAGTAGTATAGCCCCGGGAGGCATCTACGAGCAGTACTTC. This rearrangement joins TRBV19 to TRBJ2-7, with TRBD2 matching over 7 bases. V gave up 1 base and J gave up 3 bases; unmatched junction bases: 6. CDR1 is LNHDA, CDR2 SQIVND, per germline (reference sequence). The CDR3 is made up of 15 amino acids.

The rearrangement links TRBV11-2 to TRBJ2-2; 8 bases align to TRBD2. V shed 5 bases and J 0 bases; nucleotides not matched to a gene: 8. CDR3 length: 17 amino acids. Per germline, CDR1 SGHAT and CDR2 FQNNGV. The CDR3 here is CASSRPYGRANTGELFF. CDR3 DNA sequence: TGTGCCAGCAGCCGTCCTTACGGGAGGGCGAACACCGGGGAGCTGTTTTTT.

There are a few counts of this clone. The gene calls are TRBV5-4 and TRBJ1-2; tentatively, D is TRBD1 (5 bases). Germline-derived CDR1 and CDR2 are SGHNT and YYREEE (reference sequence). CDR3 size: 13 residues. V lost 0 bases and J lost 4, with 7 bases in between. CDR3 loop: CASSLGGTYGYTF. CDR3 sequence (DNA): TGTGCCAGCAGCTTGGGGGGGACCTATGGCTACACCTTC.

This clone was counted between two and nine times. V and J are TRBV27 and TRBJ2-3; tentative D call: TRBD2 (6 bases). Trimming took 3 bases from V and 2 from J, leaving 12 bases between them. Germline V CDR1 and CDR2: MNHEY, SMNVEV (reference sequence). This CDR3 is built from 15 residues. CDR3 region: CASSFLASVTDTQYF. CDR3 nucleotide sequence: TGTGCCAGCAGTTTTCTGGCTAGCGTCACAGATACGCAGTATTTT.

The V and J genes are TRBV28 and TRBJ1-6; 10 positions agree with TRBD1. This CDR3 has 15 residues. V lost 5 bases to trimming and J lost 7 bases; unmatched junction nucleotides: 5. In germline, CDR1 is MDHEN, CDR2 SYDVKM. The CDR3 nucleotides are TGTGCCAGCAGTCCACCGGGACAGGGGAATTCACCCCTCCACTTT. This translates into CASSPPGQGNSPLHF.

J is TRBJ2-2 and V is TRBV10-2, with TRBD2 matching 14 bases. Looked up from germline, CDR1 is WSHSY and CDR2 is SAAADI. The junction had 4 bases not matched to a gene; V was cut back by 5 bases and J by 2 bases. The CDR3 covers 17 residues. CDR3 sequence (DNA): TGCGCCAGCAGTCGACTAGCGGGAGGGTTTAACACCGGGGAGCTGTTTTTT. Amino acids: CASSRLAGGFNTGELFF.

Only one count was recorded for this clone. The chain combines TRBV10-1 with TRBJ2-5; 9 bases map to TRBD2. The germline gives CDR1 WNHNN, CDR2 SYGVQD (reference sequence). The V segment lost 5 bases and the J segment 2 bases; nucleotides outside the gene matches: 6. This CDR3 is 15 amino acids long. CDR3 residues: CASSRAGGPQETQYF. As DNA, the CDR3 is TGCGCCAGCAGTCGGGCGGGAGGGCCTCAAGAGACCCAGTACTTC.

This clone has a handful of counts. This sequence joins TRBV24-1 and TRBJ2-3; 13 positions agree with TRBD2. V lost 3 bases, J lost 8 bases, and 10 bases stayed unmatched. Per the germline V gene, CDR1 is KGHDR and CDR2 is SFDVKD. This CDR3 has 17 amino acids. DNA for the CDR3: TGTGCCACCAGTGATCCGGGGACTAGCGGGACCCAGACTACGCAGTATTTT. Its protein is CATSDPGTSGTQTTQYF.

The chain is built from TRBV5-1 and TRBJ2-3, with TRBD1 matching over 8 bases. CDR3 length: 16 residues. Germline V gene lookup returns CDR1 SGHRS and CDR2 YFSETQ. V lost 6 bases and J lost 5; bases outside the gene matches: 14. The CDR3 protein is CASNLRGQGALDTQYF. CDR3 nucleotide sequence: TGCGCCAGCAACCTTCGAGGGCAGGGGGCTTTAGATACGCAGTATTTT.

The chain is built from TRBV27 and TRBJ2-3; D not certain. Germline V lookup: CDR1 MNHEY, CDR2 SMNVEV (reference sequence). The CDR3 totals 15 residues. Trimming removed 5 bases from V and 5 bases from J, with 17 bases in between. The CDR3 sequence is CASSIHLLKLDTQYF. CDR3 nucleotide sequence: TGTGCCAGCAGTATACACCTCCTCAAGTTAGATACGCAGTATTTT.

The rearrangement links TRBV7-2 to TRBJ1-5; a weak D match, TRBD1 (6 bases). The CDR3 is 13 amino acids. The ends were cut back, 5 bases at V and 7 bases at J, with 12 bases in the middle. Germline CDR1 reads SGHTA; CDR2 reads FQGNSA. CDR3 residues: CASSIEQGQPQHF. The DNA of the CDR3 is TGTGCCAGCAGCATTGAACAGGGCCAGCCCCAGCATTTT.

V and J are TRBV25-1 and TRBJ1-2; D is undetermined. CDR3 size: 13 residues. Trimming pared 6 bases from V and 9 bases from J, leaving 17 bases between. Germline CDR1 MGHDK, CDR2 SYGVNS. The CDR3 DNA reads TGTGCCAGCAGAGTCCACAACGGTGGGAGCTACACCTTC. Translation: CASRVHNGGSYTF.

This chain links TRBV7-6 with TRBJ2-5; unclear D gene. This CDR3 spans 13 amino acids. CDR1 SGHVS and CDR2 FNYEAQ come from the germline V gene. V was clipped by 5 bases and J by 2 bases, with 9 bases between them. The CDR3, as DNA: TGTGCCAGCAGCAAGACGAGGCAAGAGACCCAGTACTTC. Its translation is CASSKTRQETQYF.

The V call is TRBV28, the J call TRBJ1-2; no clear D. The V gene lost 2 bases and the J gene lost 8 bases, with 12 bases spanning the gap. Germline-derived CDR1 and CDR2 are MDHEN and SYDVKM. The CDR3 has 13 amino acids. The CDR3 nucleotides read TGTGCCAGCAGTTTAGTCGTGGACCAAGGCTACACCTTC. The encoded protein is CASSLVVDQGYTF.

The V gene is TRBV9, the J gene TRBJ2-3; D not resolved. The germline V gene has CDR1 SGDLS and CDR2 YYNGEE. The CDR3 length is 14 residues. Trimming removed 0 bases at V and 4 bases at J, with 9 bases between. The CDR3 coding sequence is TGTGCCAGCAGCGTAGGGATCCGCGCAGATACGCAGTATTTT. Its translation: CASSVGIRADTQYF. The entire variable domain, with the rest obtained from reference TRBV9 and TRBJ2-3, is as follows: DSGVTQTPKHLITATGQRVTLRCSPRSGDLSVYWYQQSLDQGLQFLIQYYNGEERAKGNILERFSAQQFPDLHSELNLSSLELGDSALYFCASSVGIRADTQYFGPGTRLTVL.

The chain is built from TRBV7-6 and TRBJ2-7; 12 bases map to TRBD2. This CDR3 comprises 13 residues. Looked up from germline, CDR1 is SGHVS and CDR2 is FNYEAQ. V shed 3 bases, J shed 6 bases, and the junction held 0 bases outside the gene matches. CDR3 coding DNA: TGTGCCAGCAGCTTGACTAGCGGGAGCGAGCAGTACTTC. This sequence encodes CASSLTSGSEQYF. Variable domain in full (rest from reference TRBV7-6 and TRBJ2-7): GAGVSQSPRYKVTKRGQDVALRCDPISGHVSLYWYRQALGQGPEFLTYFNYEAQQDKSGLPNDRFSAERPEGSISTLTIQRTEQRDSAMYRCASSLTSGSEQYFGPGTRLTVT.

This chain uses TRBV2 with TRBJ2-7, with 10 nucleotides matching TRBD2. Germline V gene lookup returns CDR1 SNHLY and CDR2 FYNNEI. The CDR3 totals 17 residues. With 9 bases clipped from V and 1 base from J, the junction kept 15 bases outside the gene matches. CDR3 protein: CARGGGGRTSGSYEQYF. CDR3 in DNA: TGTGCCAGAGGAGGCGGGGGCCGGACTAGCGGATCCTACGAGCAGTACTTC.

This sequence joins TRBV28 and TRBJ2-7; 10 nucleotides align to TRBD1. The V gene end was trimmed by 7 bases and the J gene end by 3 bases; junction bases not matched to a gene: 3. CDR3 length: 13 residues. Looked up from germline, CDR1 is MDHEN and CDR2 is SYDVKM. The CDR3 DNA reads TGTGCCAGCAACCGGGACAGGGGCTACGAGCAGTACTTC. Protein: CASNRDRGYEQYF.

The chain combines TRBV27 with TRBJ1-6; TRBD1 matches at 7 bases. Trimming cost V 6 bases and J 7 bases; bases outside gene matches: 6. The CDR3 sequence is 14 residues long. The germline V gene has CDR1 MNHEY and CDR2 SMNVEV (reference sequence). The CDR3 spells CASRGTAPNSPLHF. Here the CDR3 DNA reads TGTGCCAGCAGGGGGACAGCCCCAAATTCACCCCTCCACTTT.

This rearrangement joins TRBV6-6 to TRBJ1-1; D gene unclear. Germline V lookup: CDR1 MNHNY, CDR2 SVGAGI (reference sequence). The CDR3 runs to 14 residues. With 2 bases removed from V and 1 base from J, the gap between germline ends came to 8 bases. Written as DNA, the CDR3 is TGTGCCAGCAGTTACGAGACACCGAACACTGAAGCTTTCTTT. Translation: CASSYETPNTEAFF.

The chain is built from TRBV11-1 and TRBJ2-5; possibly TRBD1 or TRBD2 for D (5 bases each). The germline CDR1 and CDR2 sequences are SGHAT and FQDESV (reference sequence). V was trimmed by 1 base and J by 7 bases, leaving 7 bases between them. CDR3 length equals 12 residues. DNA of the CDR3: TGTGCCAGCAGCTTAGAGGGGAGGACCCAGTACTTC. Translated: CASSLEGRTQYF.

The chain uses TRBV7-3 and TRBJ2-3, with D possibly matching TRBD2 (5 bases). The CDR3 has 14 residues. The V and J ends lost 0 bases and 8 bases respectively, with 12 bases between them. Germline V gene data show CDR1 as SGHTA and CDR2 as FQGTGA. CDR3 nucleotide sequence: TGTGCCAGCAGCTTAACGGATACTAGTGGTACGCAGTATTTT. This encodes CASSLTDTSGTQYF. Based on the CDR3 plus reference TRBV7-3 and TRBJ2-3, the full variable domain is GAGVSQTPSNKVTEKGKYVELRCDPISGHTALYWYRQSLGQGPEFLIYFQGTGAADDSGLPNDRFFAVRPEGSVSTLKIQRTERGDSAVYLCASSLTDTSGTQYFGPGTRLTVL.

This chain uses TRBV2 with TRBJ1-4, with D hard to call. Trimming took off 7 bases at V and 8 bases at J, with 11 bases between the two ends. CDR3 length equals 12 residues. Per germline, CDR1 SNHLY and CDR2 FYNNEI. The CDR3 DNA sequence: TGTGCCAGCAAACGGGAGAGGGAAAAACTGTTTTTT. It translates to CASKREREKLFF.

The table lists this clone with a few counts. The chain couples TRBV6-2 or TRBV6-3 to TRBJ2-5; D may be TRBD1 (5 bases). CDR3 length: 16 residues. V was trimmed by 0 bases and J by 1 base, leaving 12 bases between them. Germline-derived CDR1 and CDR2 are MNHEY and SVGEGT. The CDR3 DNA reads as TGTGCCAGCAGTTACTCCCCAGGGCCGCCCCAAGAGACCCAGTACTTC. It encodes CASSYSPGPPQETQYF.

V usage is TRBV6-1 and J usage is TRBJ1-5; D is ambiguous. From germline, CDR1 is MNHNS and CDR2 SASEGT. The CDR3 sequence is 17 residues long. V was pared by 4 bases and J by 7 bases, with 23 bases between. The CDR3 here is CASSAKLDSSRGQPQHF. CDR3 DNA sequence: TGTGCCAGCAGTGCAAAATTGGACTCCTCAAGAGGACAGCCCCAGCATTTT.

The chain is built from TRBV27 and TRBJ1-2; D gene unclear. The CDR3 is made up of 19 amino acids. Germline CDR1 and CDR2: MNHEY and SMNVEV (reference sequence). Trimming pared 5 bases from V and 1 base from J, leaving 26 bases between. CDR3 region: CASSPPPWSKTHFNYGYTF. The CDR3 DNA is TGTGCCAGCAGTCCCCCCCCGTGGTCGAAGACACATTTTAACTATGGCTACACCTTC.

This clone was counted once. CDR3 DNA sequence: TGTGCCAGTAGTAGACAGGCCCAACAAGAGACCCAGTACTTC. The encoded protein is CASSRQAQQETQYF. The chain links TRBV19 to TRBJ2-5, with a weak D call TRBD1 (6 bases). The CDR3 spans 14 residues. Germline V gives CDR1 LNHDA, CDR2 SQIVND (reference sequence). Trimming pared 4 bases from V and 2 bases from J, leaving 11 bases between.

This clone was detected a few times. The same CDR3 arises from other DNA sequences in this sample as well. The chain joins TRBV2 to TRBJ2-2; 8 bases agree with TRBD1. The germline V gene encodes CDR1 SNHLY and CDR2 FYNNEI. Unmatched junction bases numbered 5, after V lost 8 bases and J lost 3 bases. The CDR3 has 14 amino acids. This CDR3 reads CASRLQGDTGELFF. CDR3 nucleotide sequence: TGTGCCAGCCGCTTACAGGGGGACACCGGGGAGCTGTTTTTT. Full variable domain (remainder filled in from reference TRBV2 and TRBJ2-2): EPEVTQTPSHQVTQMGQEVILRCVPISNHLYFYWYRQILGQKVEFLVSFYNNEISEKSEIFDDQFSVERPDGSNFTLKIRSTKLEDSAMYFCASRLQGDTGELFFGEGSRLTVL.